The 3 T cell receptor beta chains listed next were all sequenced from one sample in a study of cytomegalovirus exposure and HLA in healthy donors. The PCR contained 60 Vbeta and 13 Jbeta primers. Here immunoSEQ multiplex PCR was the method, and the copy in TCRdb shows in-frame clones only, minus some. The sample holds 150,000 or so clones, roughly three quarters seen once. The sequenced sample was PBMCs. The source is a woman in her thirties or forties in good health and CMV-seronegative.

The gene calls are TRBV18 and TRBJ1-1; 8 bases line up with TRBD1. V shed 10 bases, J shed 1 base, and the junction held 8 bases outside the gene matches. Germline-derived CDR1 and CDR2 are KGHSH and LQKENI. There are 14 residues in the CDR3. CDR3 region: CATTGDMKNTEAFF. In DNA form, the CDR3 reads TGTGCCACGACAGGGGATATGAAGAACACTGAAGCTTTCTTT.

This clone turned up a few times. The chain carries TRBV19 and TRBJ2-3; 7 bases map to TRBD2. Germline CDR1 and CDR2: LNHDA and SQIVND (reference sequence). The CDR3 spans 14 residues. With 2 bases clipped from V and 3 bases from J, the junction kept 2 bases outside the gene matches. CDR3 protein: CASSIRAGTDTQYF. The CDR3 DNA sequence: TGTGCCAGTAGTATAAGAGCGGGAACAGATACGCAGTATTTT. The variable domain in full, with the rest retrieved from reference TRBV19 and TRBJ2-3, is DGGITQSPKYLFRKEGQNVTLSCEQNLNHDAMYWYRQDPGQGLRLIYYSQIVNDFQKGDIAEGYSVSREKKESFPLTVTSAQKNPTAFYLCASSIRAGTDTQYFGPGTRLTVL.

This clone was picked up one time. Additional DNA sequences in this sample encode the identical CDR3. The chain is built from TRBV7-9 and TRBJ1-2, with 9 bases identical to TRBD1. In germline, CDR1 is SEHNR, CDR2 FQNEAQ (reference sequence). V dropped 3 bases and J dropped 8; count of bases not matched to a gene: 4. The length of the CDR3 is 13 residues. CDR3 sequence (DNA): TGTGCCAGCAGCTTGGGACAGGGAGGCGGCTACACCTTC. Its protein product is CASSLGQGGGYTF.